This T cell receptor (beta chain) originates from a study of molecular identifiers for immune sequencing clone quantification. Library preparation followed earlier protocols using designated TCR primers. One entry per CDR3 protein, called by TCRdb with MiXCR from the PCR reads. The sample records around 94,000 distinct CDR3 sequences, under 40% being singletons. This clonotype was seen more than once but under ten times. Its cognate antigen is unknown. Findings and limits, study-wide: Highly expanded clone sizes could be underestimated by identical TCR molecules sharing a barcode. Clonotypes topping 20 RNA copies carried over 97% of effector molecules but under 1% of naive ones.

There are 18 residues in the CDR3. Germline lookup yields CDR1 PRHDT and CDR2 FYEKMQ (reference sequence). V dropped 0 bases and J dropped 0 bases, with 18 bases sitting between them. Naive CD8 T cells were sorted as CD8+CD4-CCR7+CD45RA+. This TCR derives from a human donor in good health. Some libraries in this study had Jurkat cell RNA spiked in. The material sequenced was naive CD8+ T cells from blood, with Jurkat cell RNA spiked in. Subset defined: FACS-sorted CD8+CD4-CCR7+CD45RA+ naive T cells. V usage is TRBV13 and J usage is TRBJ2-7; D may be TRBD2 (5 bases). Here the CDR3 reads CASSLGPLDYLSSYEQYF. The CDR3 bases are TGTGCCAGCAGCTTAGGTCCCCTAGACTACTTAAGCTCCTACGAGCAGTACTTC.